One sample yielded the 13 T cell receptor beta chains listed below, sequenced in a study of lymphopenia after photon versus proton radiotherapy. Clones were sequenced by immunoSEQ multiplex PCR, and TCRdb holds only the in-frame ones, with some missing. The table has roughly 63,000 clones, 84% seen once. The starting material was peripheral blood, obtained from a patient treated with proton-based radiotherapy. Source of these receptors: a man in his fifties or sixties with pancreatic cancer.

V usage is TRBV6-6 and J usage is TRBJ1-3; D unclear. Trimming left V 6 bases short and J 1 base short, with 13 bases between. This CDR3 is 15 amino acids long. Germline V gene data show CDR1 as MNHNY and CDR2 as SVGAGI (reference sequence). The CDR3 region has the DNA TGTGCCAGCAGGTCTCGGGGATTATCTGGAAACACCATATATTTT. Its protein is CASRSRGLSGNTIYF.

CDR3 nucleotide sequence: TGTGCCAGCAGCAAGACTAGCGGGAGGGTCCACAATGAGCAGTTCTTC. This encodes CASSKTSGRVHNEQFF. The chain is built from TRBV21-1 and TRBJ2-1; the D segment call TRBD2 is taken from the table without a DNA check. TRBV21-1 constitutes a pseudogene. This CDR3 comprises 16 residues.

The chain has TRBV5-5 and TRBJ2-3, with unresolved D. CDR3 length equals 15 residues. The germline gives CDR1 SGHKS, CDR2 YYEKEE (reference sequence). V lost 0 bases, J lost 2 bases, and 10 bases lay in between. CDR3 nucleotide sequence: TGTGCCAGCAGCTTGGCCATAGCTTCCACAGATACGCAGTATTTT. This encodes CASSLAIASTDTQYF.

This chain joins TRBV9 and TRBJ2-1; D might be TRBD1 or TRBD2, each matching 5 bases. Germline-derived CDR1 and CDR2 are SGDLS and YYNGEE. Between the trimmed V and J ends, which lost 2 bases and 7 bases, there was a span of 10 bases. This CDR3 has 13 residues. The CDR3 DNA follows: TGTGCCAGCAGCGTGCTAGGGGAGAATGAGCAGTTCTTC. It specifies CASSVLGENEQFF.

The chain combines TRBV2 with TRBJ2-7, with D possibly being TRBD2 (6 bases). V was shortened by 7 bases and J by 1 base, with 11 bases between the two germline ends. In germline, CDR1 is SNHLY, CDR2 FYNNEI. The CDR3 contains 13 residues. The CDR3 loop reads CASMRDLSYEQYF. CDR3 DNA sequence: TGTGCCAGCATGAGGGACTTGTCCTACGAGCAGTACTTC.

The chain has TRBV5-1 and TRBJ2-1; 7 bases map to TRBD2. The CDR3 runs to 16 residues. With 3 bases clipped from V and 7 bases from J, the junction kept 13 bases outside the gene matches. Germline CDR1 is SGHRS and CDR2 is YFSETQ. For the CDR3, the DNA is TGCGCCAGCAGCTCTCGGGGGTGGGAGGGCCTAAATGAGCAGTTCTTC. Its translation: CASSSRGWEGLNEQFF.

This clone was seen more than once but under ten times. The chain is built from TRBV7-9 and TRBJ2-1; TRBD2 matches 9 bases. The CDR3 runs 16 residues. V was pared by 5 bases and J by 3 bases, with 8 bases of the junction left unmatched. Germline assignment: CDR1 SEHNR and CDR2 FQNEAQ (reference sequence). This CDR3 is CASSMIAGAIYNEQFF. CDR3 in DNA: TGTGCCAGCAGCATGATAGCGGGGGCCATCTACAATGAGCAGTTCTTC.

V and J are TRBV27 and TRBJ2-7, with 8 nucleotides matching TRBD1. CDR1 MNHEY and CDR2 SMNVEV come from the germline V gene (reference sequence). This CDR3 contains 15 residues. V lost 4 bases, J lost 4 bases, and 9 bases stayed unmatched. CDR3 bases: TGTGCCAGCAGTTCTTTCGGGCAGGGGGCATACGAGCAGTACTTC. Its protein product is CASSSFGQGAYEQYF.

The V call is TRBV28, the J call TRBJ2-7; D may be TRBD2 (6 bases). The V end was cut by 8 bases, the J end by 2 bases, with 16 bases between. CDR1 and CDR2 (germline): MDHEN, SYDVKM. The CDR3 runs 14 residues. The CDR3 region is CASRDSGTTYEQYF. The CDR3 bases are TGTGCCAGCCGAGATAGCGGTACTACCTACGAGCAGTACTTC.

CDR3 residues: CASSRRQGVIYEQYF. The CDR3 DNA reads as TGTGCCAGTTCTAGGAGGCAGGGAGTTATCTACGAGCAGTACTTC. J is TRBJ2-7 and V is TRBV2; either TRBD1 or TRBD2 may fit D (5 bases each). V lost 9 bases to trimming and J lost 3 bases, with 21 bases between them. There are 15 residues in the CDR3. Germline V gene lookup returns CDR1 SNHLY and CDR2 FYNNEI. Full variable domain (rest looked up from reference TRBV2 and TRBJ2-7): EPEVTQTPSHQVTQMGQEVILRCVPISNHLYFYWYRQILGQKVEFLVSFYNNEISEKSEIFDDQFSVERPDGSNFTLKIRSTKLEDSAMYFCASSRRQGVIYEQYFGPGTRLTVT.

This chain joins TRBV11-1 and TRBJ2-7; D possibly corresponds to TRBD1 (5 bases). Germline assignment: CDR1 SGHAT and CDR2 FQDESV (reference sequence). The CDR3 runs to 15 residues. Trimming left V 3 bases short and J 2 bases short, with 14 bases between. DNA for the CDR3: TGTGCCAGCAGCTTGGGTCGTACAGGTCCCTACGAGCAGTACTTC. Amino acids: CASSLGRTGPYEQYF.

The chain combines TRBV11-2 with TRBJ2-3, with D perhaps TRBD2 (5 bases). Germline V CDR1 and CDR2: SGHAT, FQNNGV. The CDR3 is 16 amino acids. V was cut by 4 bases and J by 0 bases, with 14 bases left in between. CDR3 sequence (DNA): TGTGCCAGCAGCTCATTACTAGGCACTAGCACAGATACGCAGTATTTT. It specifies CASSSLLGTSTDTQYF.

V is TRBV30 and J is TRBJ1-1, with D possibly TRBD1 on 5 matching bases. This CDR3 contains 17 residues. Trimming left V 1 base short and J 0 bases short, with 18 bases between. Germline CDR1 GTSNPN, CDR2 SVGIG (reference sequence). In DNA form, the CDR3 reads TGTGCCTGGAGTGGCGGTAGAGGACGGACACTGAACACTGAAGCTTTCTTT. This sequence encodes CAWSGGRGRTLNTEAFF.